This T cell receptor beta chain originates from a study of T cell responses to AZD1222 COVID-19 vaccine. The data were produced by immunoSEQ multiplex PCR, yet TCRdb's version contains in-frame clones alone and is incomplete. The sample holds over 150,000 clones, about nine tenths seen once. CDR3 length: 18 residues. Germline CDR1 reads MNHEY; CDR2 reads SMNVEV (reference sequence). Trimming shortened V by 2 bases and J by 0 bases, and 17 bases separated the two germline ends. Study-wide findings and caveats: Baseline serology detected seropositivity in only six AZD1222 recipients. Clonal diversity may have been underestimated in mostly white British donors. Of spike-specific TCRs, nearly half reportedly target regions left unmutated in variants. Across spike, vaccine-associated CD4 TCRs were found, dominant at 160-218 and 743-854.

As to this clone: Its cognate antigen is unknown.

The sample consisted of peripheral blood, taken on day 0 of AZD1222 vaccination. The rearrangement joins TRBV27 to TRBJ1-5, with D maybe TRBD1 (5 bases). The sequence was collected from an adult in good health. CDR3 protein: CASSLTGPTEYSNQPQHF. The DNA of the CDR3 is TGTGCCAGCAGTTTAACGGGACCCACTGAATATAGCAATCAGCCCCAGCATTTT.